This note documents a single T cell receptor beta chain sequence. This clone has just one count. Its antigen is unknown. The record has no base qualities; no much larger clone is one base away. This specimen comes from a study of T cell responses to AZD1222 COVID-19 vaccine (dated by TCRdb to 2020 to 2023). With regard to the full study: AZD1222 recipients with second doses at about 4 weeks or about 12 weeks were pooled, because spike-specific TCR depth and breadth did not differ between schedules. A total of 233 trial participants underwent TCR sequencing, of whom some 210 received two doses of AZD1222 and some 25 received two doses of the MenACWY control vaccine. Enrollment into the trials was organized by age into subgroups of 18-55, 56-69 and 70-plus years, and those subgroups contained about 160, 30 and 59 TCR-sequenced participants, respectively. Results and caveats for the whole study, not just this receptor: The whole spike protein was spanned by vaccine-associated CD4 TCRs, and dominant responses were seen in regions 160-218 and 743-854. Reportedly, almost half of the unique spike-specific TCRs recognized epitopes lying outside the regions that are mutated in the B.1.351 and B.1.1.7 variants. Conclusions about previously exposed vaccinees are limited, since just six AZD1222 recipients were seropositive for SARS-CoV-2 at baseline. The 56-69-year group was small, and its depth increase did not reach significance, likely because of low power. After two AZD1222 doses, spike-specific TCR breadth and depth were significantly higher than at day 0 and than in MenACWY recipients. Participants were mostly white British and included more females than males, and it was suggested by the authors that clonal diversity may have been underestimated. Because no samples from the day 14 peak response were available, repertoires could be characterized only after the peak T cell response.

Taken from cysteine to phenylalanine, the CDR3 has 14 residues. The read is trimmed to its CDR3 DNA, 42 bases read in frame from base 1. V loses 1 base of germline sequence and J loses 5 bases, and the interval between the two ends is 11 bases. The germline V gene provides CDR1 SGHVS and CDR2 FQNEAQ. The CDR3 regions of human TCRbeta chains were analyzed by immunosequencing. In the source study's methods: Repertoire TCRs were checked for matches against a reference library of SARS-CoV-2-specific TCRs that had been generated using the MIRA antigen-specificity platform. Breadth was defined as the fraction of unique TCRs that were SARS-CoV-2-associated, and depth was defined as the fraction of total T cells that were SARS-CoV-2-associated. Using the MIRA data, each spike-specific TCR was assigned both to the spike region to which the TCR was reactive and to a CD4 or CD8 class. Log10-transformed breadth and depth values were compared by one-way ANOVA with Sidak's multiple comparisons tests. In its TCRdb copy, this immuneACCESS table keeps in-frame sequences only and misses some clones. Where compared with another copy, unresolved V genes explain less than half of these, and the others have no known cause. V and J calls and clone size are as listed in that table; D and trimming were resolved from the DNA. Here the sample has more than 150,000 clones; approximately 90% occur a single time. In total, the top ten clones hold 0.99% of the sample.

What this sample's time point label stands for: baseline before first vaccination. Vaccinee samples were obtained from the UK trials COV001 and COV002, which included a single-blind randomized controlled phase 2/3 trial of AZD1222 (ChAdOx1 nCoV-19) in healthy adults. For TCRbeta chain sequencing, PBMC samples from trial participants were taken at day 0 and at day 28 after the second dose. The source of this sequence is an adult in good health. The V and J segments used are TRBV7-8 and TRBJ1-1, with no D gene named confidently. The sample consisted of peripheral blood, taken on day 0 of AZD1222 vaccination. The DNA is TGTGCCAGCAGCTTAGTTCGGACGGATACTGAAGCTTTCTTT. This codes for CASSLVRTDTEAFF.